The clone carrying this TCR beta chain appeared a few times. The antigen is undetermined. This record comes from a study of OX40 agonist ivuxolimab in advanced cancers. For the study at large: Patients received intravenous ivuxolimab every 2 weeks at 0.01 to 10 mg/kg. The mean age was roughly 60 years, ranging from about 23 to 79, with about four fifths of participants male. Study results and limitations: Expanded peripheral T-cell antigen specificity went undetermined.

Germline-derived CDR1 and CDR2 are SGDLS and YYNGEE. The CDR3 runs to 15 residues. The V gene lost 0 bases and the J gene lost 0 bases, with 7 bases spanning the gap. Some clones are missing from TCRdb's copy, which holds only in-frame ones; the method was immunoSEQ multiplex PCR. The table includes around 30,000 clones, roughly 84% detected once. The specimen was CD4+ or CD8+ T cells sorted from blood, collected in a trial of the OX40 agonist ivuxolimab. This TCR was sampled from an adult with an advanced solid tumor such as melanoma, head and neck, liver or kidney cancer. The rearrangement links TRBV9 to TRBJ2-1; weak D call: TRBD1 (6 bases). The CDR3 region has the DNA TGTGCCAGCAGCGTAGAAGGGGGCTCCTACAATGAGCAGTTCTTC. Amino acid sequence: CASSVEGGSYNEQFF.